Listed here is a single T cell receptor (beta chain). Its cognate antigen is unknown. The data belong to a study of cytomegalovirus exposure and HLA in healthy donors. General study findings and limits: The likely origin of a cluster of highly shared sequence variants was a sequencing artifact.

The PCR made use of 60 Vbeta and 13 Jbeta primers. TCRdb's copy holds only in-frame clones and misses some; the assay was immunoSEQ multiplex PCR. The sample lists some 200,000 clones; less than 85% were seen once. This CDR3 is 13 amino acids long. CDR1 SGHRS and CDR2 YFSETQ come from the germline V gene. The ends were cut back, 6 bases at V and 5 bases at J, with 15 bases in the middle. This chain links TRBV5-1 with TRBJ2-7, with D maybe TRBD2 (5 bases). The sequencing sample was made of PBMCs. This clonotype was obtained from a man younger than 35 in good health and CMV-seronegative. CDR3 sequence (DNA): TGCGCCAGCAAGTTCGAGGGTGGGGACGAGCAGTACTTC. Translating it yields CASKFEGGDEQYF.